One and the same sample provided the 4 T cell receptor beta chains below, sequenced in a study of CD8+ T cells in alopecia areata. Reverse transcribed after extraction, RNA yielded cDNA as the sequencing template. Measured with immunoSEQ multiplex PCR; TCRdb has only the in-frame clones, and not every one. The data hold around 130,000 clones, with approximately 53% observed a single time. The sequenced sample was CD4+ T cells sorted from blood, obtained at week 0. These receptors were collected from a human donor with alopecia areata.

The chain links TRBV5-1 to TRBJ2-3; D ambiguous. Germline V lookup: CDR1 SGHRS, CDR2 YFSETQ. The V gene lost 0 bases and the J gene lost 1 base, with 12 bases spanning the gap. The CDR3 is made up of 16 amino acids. The CDR3 loop is CASSLVASLGTDTQYF. In DNA, the CDR3 is TGCGCCAGCAGCTTGGTGGCTTCCCTCGGCACAGATACGCAGTATTTT.

The chain combines TRBV5-1 with TRBJ2-2; D uncertain. Germline V gene sequence: CDR1 SGHRS, CDR2 YFSETQ. Trimming pared 2 bases from V and 0 bases from J, leaving 5 bases between. This CDR3 is built from 14 residues. The CDR3 coding sequence is TGCGCCAGCAGCTTTCAGACGAACACCGGGGAGCTGTTTTTT. Protein product: CASSFQTNTGELFF.

V usage is TRBV29-1 and J usage is TRBJ1-1; D gene unclear. Germline lookup yields CDR1 SQVTM and CDR2 ANQGSEA. Between the trimmed V and J ends, which lost 2 bases and 1 base, there was a span of 5 bases. The CDR3 sequence is 12 residues long. CDR3 nucleotides: TGCAGCGTTGAACAGCCGAACACTGAAGCTTTCTTT. Amino acid sequence: CSVEQPNTEAFF. The full variable domain, its missing parts supplied by reference TRBV29-1 and TRBJ1-1, is SAVISQKPSRDICQRGTSLTIQCQVDSQVTMMFWYRQQPGQSLTLIATANQGSEATYESGFVIDKFPISRPNLTFSTLTVSNMSPEDSSIYLCSVEQPNTEAFFGQGTRLTVV.

This clone has more than one count but fewer than ten. The germline gene is not matched at one end of the junction; a read error may be the cause. This chain joins TRBV6-1 and TRBJ2-5; tentatively, D is TRBD1 (6 bases). This CDR3 spans 15 amino acids. Per germline, CDR1 MNHNS and CDR2 SASEGT. CDR3 protein: CASTEAGAPGETQYF. CDR3 sequence (DNA): TGTGCCAGCACTGAAGCAGGGGCGCCTGGTGAGACCCAGTACTTC.